This T cell receptor (delta chain) comes out of a study of gamma-delta T cells after stem cell transplantation. Losses at the gene ends were 0 bases for V and 0 bases for J; bases not matched to a gene: 9. This CDR3 contains 17 residues. From germline, CDR1 is GEAIGNYY and CDR2 EKD. TCRdb processed the RT-PCR reads again with the CATT caller. The table records 1,400 or so delta-chain clones, under 2.5% of them present only once. In the case of this clone: TCRdb assigns this DNA the protein of a much larger clone, which departs from its translation at residue 5; this likely reflects a read error, and the protein shown comes from translating the DNA.

Sequencing was done on a sample of gamma-delta T cells. This sequence joins TRDV2 and TRDJ1; 7 nucleotides agree with TRDD3. The receptor was derived from a human donor. It is not recorded whose cells these are; they may come from a transplant donor. CDR3 DNA: TGTGCCTGTGACACCGCGGAGGGGGATTCGTACACCGATAAACTCATCTTT. This encodes CACDTAEGDSYTDKLIF.